The 27 T cell receptor beta chains presented below share a single source sample, sequenced in a study of T cell changes during pregnancy in multiple sclerosis. Profiled with immunoSEQ multiplex PCR; TCRdb holds only in-frame clones, not every one. The repertoire holds tens of thousands of clones, 91% seen once, with about 5.9% in the top ten. Source: CD8+ T cells from peripheral blood mononuclear cells, taken in the second trimester of pregnancy. The receptors shown here come from a female donor with multiple sclerosis, enrolled in a pregnancy study.

The chain is built from TRBV19 and TRBJ1-1, with 9 bases aligning to TRBD1. Germline CDR1 and CDR2: LNHDA and SQIVND (reference sequence). The CDR3 has 15 amino acids. J lost 3 bases, V lost 7 bases, and 9 bases had no gene match. The CDR3 coding sequence is TGTGCCAGTATAATAGCGGGGACAGGGTACACTGAAGCTTTCTTT. This encodes CASIIAGTGYTEAFF.

This chain connects TRBV6-1 to TRBJ1-5; TRBD1 is a possible D gene (5 bases). This CDR3 is 14 amino acids long. Trimming pared 4 bases from V and 9 bases from J, leaving 16 bases between. Germline V CDR1 and CDR2: MNHNS, SASEGT. The CDR3 loop is CASSGGDRLWPQHF. CDR3 coding DNA: TGTGCCAGCAGTGGGGGGGACCGACTGTGGCCCCAGCATTTT.

This chain connects TRBV5-3 to TRBJ2-1, with 7 bases identical to TRBD1. TRBV5-3 is classed as an ORF, of uncertain function. The CDR3 has 16 amino acids. J was trimmed by 6 bases and V by 5 bases; bases with no gene match: 14. This CDR3 reads CARRYDRVRAANEQFF. CDR3 bases: TGTGCCAGAAGATATGACAGGGTAAGGGCGGCCAATGAGCAGTTCTTC.

This chain uses TRBV15 with TRBJ1-5, with D uncertain. The V gene lost 5 bases and the J gene lost 0 bases, with 14 bases spanning the gap. Germline V lookup: CDR1 LNHNV, CDR2 YYDKDF (reference sequence). This CDR3 has 16 amino acids. The CDR3 here is CATSGLYRDSNQPQHF. In DNA, the CDR3 is TGTGCCACCAGCGGGCTTTACAGAGATAGCAATCAGCCCCAGCATTTT.

The chain recombines TRBV27 with TRBJ2-1, with D possibly matching TRBD2 (6 bases). V was pared by 7 bases and J by 3 bases, with 19 bases between. Germline V gives CDR1 MNHEY, CDR2 SMNVEV (reference sequence). The CDR3 is 16 amino acids. The CDR3 nucleotides read TGTGCCAGCACCCCTAATGCGGGACTTATCTACAATGAGCAGTTCTTC. Its translation is CASTPNAGLIYNEQFF.

The rearrangement links TRBV7-9 to TRBJ1-2, with TRBD1 as a possible D gene (6 bases). In germline, CDR1 is SEHNR, CDR2 FQNEAQ (reference sequence). The V end lost 4 bases, the J end lost 6 bases, and 9 bases lay between the germline ends. The CDR3 spans 12 residues. CDR3 amino acids: CASSSQGHGYTF. The CDR3 DNA follows: TGTGCCAGCAGCTCCCAGGGGCATGGCTACACCTTC.

The rearrangement joins TRBV5-6 to TRBJ2-5; possible D gene TRBD2, 6 bases. V was trimmed by 4 bases and J by 0 bases, leaving 16 bases between them. This CDR3 is built from 16 residues. CDR1 SGHDT and CDR2 YYEEEE come from the germline V gene. CDR3 region: CASSLEGLSHQETQYF. The CDR3 bases are TGTGCCAGCAGCCTGGAGGGGCTTTCCCACCAAGAGACCCAGTACTTC.

This chain links TRBV7-2 with TRBJ1-5; 7 bases match TRBD1. The germline V gene has CDR1 SGHTA and CDR2 FQGNSA. The trim removed 8 bases at V and 8 bases at J, leaving 15 bases unmatched. The CDR3 is 15 amino acids. CDR3 region: CASSRIGTVLEPQHF. The DNA for the CDR3 is TGTGCCAGCTCGAGGATCGGGACAGTCCTAGAGCCCCAGCATTTT. The full variable domain, in which reference TRBV7-2 and TRBJ1-5 provide the parts outside the CDR3, is GAGVSQSPSNKVTEKGKDVELRCDPISGHTALYWYRQSLGQGLEFLIYFQGNSAPDKSGLPSDRFSAERTGGSVSTLTIQRTQQEDSAVYLCASSRIGTVLEPQHFGDGTRLSIL.

The chain uses TRBV15 and TRBJ1-2; D gene uncertain. CDR1 is LNHNV and CDR2 is YYDKDF in the germline V gene (reference sequence). V was shortened by 1 base and J by 4 bases, with 16 bases between the two germline ends. The CDR3 totals 16 residues. In DNA, the CDR3 is TGTGCCACCAGCAGAGCCGATGCAGGCGCCGGCTATGGCTACACCTTC. Translating gives CATSRADAGAGYGYTF.

This chain uses TRBV7-6 with TRBJ2-7, with 7 bases matching TRBD1. Germline values: CDR1 SGHVS, CDR2 FNYEAQ. The CDR3 is 14 amino acids. V lost 5 bases to trimming and J lost 5 bases; unmatched junction nucleotides: 9. Here the CDR3 DNA reads TGTGCCAGCAGCCGCTCAGGGGGAATCGACGAGCAGTACTTC. Residues: CASSRSGGIDEQYF.

V and J are TRBV5-1 and TRBJ1-2; weak D call: TRBD1 (5 bases). CDR3 length: 18 amino acids. Per germline, CDR1 SGHRS and CDR2 YFSETQ. V shed 2 bases and J shed 6 bases, with 26 bases lying between them. The chain's CDR3 is CASSFKLGPPGWEHGYTF. The CDR3, as DNA: TGCGCCAGCAGCTTTAAATTGGGGCCTCCCGGTTGGGAACATGGCTACACCTTC.

The chain employs TRBV5-6 and TRBJ2-7; D is ambiguous. The CDR3 totals 14 residues. Germline V gene data show CDR1 as SGHDT and CDR2 as YYEEEE. V was pared by 7 bases and J by 2 bases, with 16 bases between. The CDR3: CASELAGSAYEQYF. CDR3 DNA sequence: TGTGCCAGCGAGCTCGCCGGGTCCGCCTACGAGCAGTACTTC.

This clone was observed at least ten times. V gene TRBV6-4 combines with J gene TRBJ2-3, with 10 bases that match TRBD1. V trimming: 2 bases; J trimming: 1 base; junction bases outside the gene matches: 0. The length of the CDR3 is 15 residues. Germline CDR1 MRHNA, CDR2 SNTAGT. The CDR3 DNA sequence: TGTGCCAGCAGTGACGGGACAGGGGGCACAGATACGCAGTATTTT. Its protein product is CASSDGTGGTDTQYF.

The chain links TRBV12-5 to TRBJ1-2, with 9 bases lining up with TRBD1. The CDR3 extends over 15 amino acids. The J segment lost 6 bases and the V segment lost 5 bases, leaving 10 bases of the junction unmatched. Germline V gene sequence: CDR1 LGHNT, CDR2 FRNRAP. The CDR3 sequence is CASGGDREHWDGYTF. CDR3 DNA: TGTGCTAGTGGTGGGGACAGGGAACATTGGGATGGCTACACCTTC.

The gene calls are TRBV15 and TRBJ2-1; tentative D call: TRBD1 (5 bases). Looked up from germline, CDR1 is LNHNV and CDR2 is YYDKDF (reference sequence). Trimming removed 7 bases from V and 2 bases from J, with 9 bases in between. The CDR3 loop spans 13 amino acids. The CDR3 protein is CATKDTAYNEQFF. The DNA of the CDR3 is TGTGCCACCAAGGACACAGCCTACAATGAGCAGTTCTTC.

This clone appeared once. V is TRBV7-7 and J is TRBJ2-1, with TRBD2 matching over 11 bases. The J segment lost 9 bases and the V segment lost 4 bases, leaving 8 bases of the junction unmatched. The CDR3 consists of 15 residues. Germline V CDR1 and CDR2: SSHAT, FNYEAQ (reference sequence). CDR3 DNA sequence: TGTGCCAGCAGCTCGTTAGCGGGAGGGGGGAGTGAGCAGTTCTTC. This translates into CASSSLAGGGSEQFF.

This chain links TRBV19 with TRBJ1-1, with D unclear. The germline gives CDR1 LNHDA, CDR2 SQIVND (reference sequence). CDR3 length equals 13 residues. V shed 3 bases and J shed 4 bases, with 9 bases lying between them. CDR3 residues: CASSISTLTEAFF. In DNA, the CDR3 is TGTGCCAGTAGTATTAGTACCCTCACTGAAGCTTTCTTT.

V and J are TRBV5-6 and TRBJ2-7; D ambiguous. The CDR3 sequence is 16 residues long. CDR1 is SGHDT and CDR2 is YYEEEE in the germline V gene. The V gene lost 1 base and the J gene lost 0 bases, with 14 bases spanning the gap. The CDR3, as DNA: TGTGCCAGCAGCTTGACGGGTTTATCGAGCTCCTACGAGCAGTACTTC. Translation: CASSLTGLSSSYEQYF.

The chain joins TRBV6-1 to TRBJ2-3, with TRBD1 matching 7 bases. CDR1 and CDR2 from the germline V gene are MNHNS and SASEGT. The CDR3 spans 17 residues. V lost 3 bases and J lost 5; bases outside the gene matches: 14. This CDR3 reads CASSDLLLDRERDTQYF. The CDR3 DNA sequence: TGTGCCAGCAGTGACTTACTACTAGACAGGGAGAGAGATACGCAGTATTTT.

This rearrangement joins TRBV5-1 to TRBJ1-5; the D is unclear. This CDR3 is built from 17 residues. Per the germline V gene, CDR1 is SGHRS and CDR2 is YFSETQ. V was cut by 0 bases and J by 0 bases, with 13 bases left in between. The CDR3 loop reads CASSLAPGAYSNQPQHF. In nucleotides, the CDR3 is TGCGCCAGCAGCTTGGCACCGGGAGCTTATAGCAATCAGCCCCAGCATTTT. Full variable domain (missing parts from reference TRBV5-1 and TRBJ1-5): KAGVTQTPRYLIKTRGQQVTLSCSPISGHRSVSWYQQTPGQGLQFLFEYFSETQRNKGNFPGRFSGRQFSNSRSEMNVSTLELGDSALYLCASSLAPGAYSNQPQHFGDGTRLSIL.

V usage is TRBV5-6 and J usage is TRBJ1-2; 10 positions agree with TRBD1. In germline, CDR1 is SGHDT, CDR2 YYEEEE. CDR3 length: 14 amino acids. V shed 0 bases and J 4 bases; nucleotides not matched to a gene: 0. CDR3: CASSLGTGGYGYTF. CDR3 bases: TGTGCCAGCAGCTTGGGGACAGGGGGCTATGGCTACACCTTC.

The chain joins TRBV5-4 to TRBJ2-7; 7 bases match TRBD1. This CDR3 is built from 14 residues. The germline V gene has CDR1 SGHNT and CDR2 YYREEE (reference sequence). Losses at the gene ends were 3 bases for V and 3 bases for J; bases not matched to a gene: 6. CDR3 sequence (DNA): TGTGCCAGCAGCTCGGGCACAGGGGTCTACGAGCAGTACTTC. Residues: CASSSGTGVYEQYF.

The V call is TRBV7-9, the J call TRBJ1-3; D is uncertain. The V end lost 1 base, the J end lost 0 bases, and 10 bases lay between the germline ends. The CDR3 is 16 residues long. From germline, CDR1 is SEHNR and CDR2 FQNEAQ (reference sequence). For the CDR3, the DNA is TGTGCCAGCAGCTTAGAGGCGGATTACTCTGGAAACACCATATATTTT. This translates into CASSLEADYSGNTIYF.

The rearrangement joins TRBV12-5 to TRBJ2-2; the match to TRBD1 covers 9 bases. Germline CDR1 reads LGHNT; CDR2 reads FRNRAP. There are 17 residues in the CDR3. With V trimmed by 5 bases and J by 6 bases, 13 bases remained unmatched. In nucleotides, the CDR3 is TGTGCTAGTGGTAACCCCGGAGGGACAGGGTGGTCCGGGGAGCTGTTTTTT. Encoded protein: CASGNPGGTGWSGELFF.

This chain joins TRBV6-1 and TRBJ2-7; D remains ambiguous. V was trimmed by 8 bases and J by 3 bases, leaving 5 bases between them. Germline assignment: CDR1 MNHNS and CDR2 SASEGT. The CDR3 consists of 10 residues. The CDR3 DNA follows: TGTGCCAGCTCCCACTACGAGCAGTACTTC. Protein sequence: CASSHYEQYF.

The chain has TRBV4-1 and TRBJ2-2; 7 positions agree with TRBD2. This CDR3 spans 17 amino acids. Germline loops: CDR1 MGHRA, CDR2 YSYEKL. V was pared by 3 bases and J by 7 bases, with 14 bases of the junction left unmatched. CDR3: CASSHYPGAGVGGELFF. CDR3 coding DNA: TGCGCCAGCAGCCACTATCCCGGGGCGGGAGTCGGCGGGGAGCTGTTTTTT.

This clone was picked up a small number of times. CDR3 loop: CASSGTVMNTEAFF. The CDR3 region has the DNA TGTGCCAGCAGCGGGACAGTCATGAACACTGAAGCTTTCTTT. V gene TRBV4-2 combines with J gene TRBJ1-1; 7 bases are a match to TRBD1. Unmatched junction bases numbered 3, after V lost 5 bases and J lost 0 bases. Germline CDR1 LGHNA, CDR2 YNFKEQ. CDR3 length: 14 residues.